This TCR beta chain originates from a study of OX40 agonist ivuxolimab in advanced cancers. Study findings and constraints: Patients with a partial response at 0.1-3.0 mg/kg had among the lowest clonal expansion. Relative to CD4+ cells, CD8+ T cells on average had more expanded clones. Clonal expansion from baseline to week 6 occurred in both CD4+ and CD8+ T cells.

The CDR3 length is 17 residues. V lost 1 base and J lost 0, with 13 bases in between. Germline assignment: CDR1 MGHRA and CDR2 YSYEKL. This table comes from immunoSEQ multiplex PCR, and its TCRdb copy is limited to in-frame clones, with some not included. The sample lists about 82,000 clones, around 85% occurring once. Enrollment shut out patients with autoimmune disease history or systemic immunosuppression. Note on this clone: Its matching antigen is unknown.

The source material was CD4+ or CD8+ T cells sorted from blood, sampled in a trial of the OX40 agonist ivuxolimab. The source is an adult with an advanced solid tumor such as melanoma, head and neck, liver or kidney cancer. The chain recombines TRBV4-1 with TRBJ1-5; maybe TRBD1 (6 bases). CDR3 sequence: CASSQGLRGNSNQPQHF. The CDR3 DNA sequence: TGCGCCAGCAGCCAAGGTTTAAGGGGGAATAGCAATCAGCCCCAGCATTTT.